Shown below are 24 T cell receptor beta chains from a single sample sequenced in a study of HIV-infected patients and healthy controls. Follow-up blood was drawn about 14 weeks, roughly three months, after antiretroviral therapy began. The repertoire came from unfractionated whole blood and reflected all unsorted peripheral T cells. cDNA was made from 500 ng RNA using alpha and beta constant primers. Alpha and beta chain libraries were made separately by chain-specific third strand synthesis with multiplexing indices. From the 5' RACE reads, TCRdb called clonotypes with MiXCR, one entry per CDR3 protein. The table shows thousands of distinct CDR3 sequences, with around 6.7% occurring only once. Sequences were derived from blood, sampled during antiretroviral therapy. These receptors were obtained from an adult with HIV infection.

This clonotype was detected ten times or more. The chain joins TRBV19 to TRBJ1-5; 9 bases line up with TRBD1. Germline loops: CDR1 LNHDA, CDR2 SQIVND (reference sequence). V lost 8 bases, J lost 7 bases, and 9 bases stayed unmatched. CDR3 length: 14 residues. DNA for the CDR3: TGTGCCAGTCGAGGGGACAGGGTATACCAGCCCCAGCATTTT. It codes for CASRGDRVYQPQHF.

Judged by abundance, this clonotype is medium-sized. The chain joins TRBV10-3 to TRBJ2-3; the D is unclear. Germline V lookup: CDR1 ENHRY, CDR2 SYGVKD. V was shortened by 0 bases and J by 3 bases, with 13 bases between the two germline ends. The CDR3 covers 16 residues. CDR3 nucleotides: TGTGCCATCAGTGAGTCGAATAGGGCCGAGACAGATACGCAGTATTTT. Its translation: CAISESNRAETDTQYF.

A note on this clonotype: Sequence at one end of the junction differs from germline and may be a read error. DNA of the CDR3: TGTGCCACCCGAAGGGACGGCCGAGGTGAGCAATTCTTC. Translating it yields CATRRDGRGEQFF. The genes are TRBV12-3 or TRBV12-4 and TRBJ2-1; the D gene could be TRBD1 or TRBD2 (5 bases each). The CDR3 totals 13 residues.

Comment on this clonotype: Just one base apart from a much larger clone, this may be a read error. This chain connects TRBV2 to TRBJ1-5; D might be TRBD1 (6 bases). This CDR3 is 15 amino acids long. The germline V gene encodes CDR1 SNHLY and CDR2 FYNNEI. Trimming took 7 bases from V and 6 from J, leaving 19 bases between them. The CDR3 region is CASTLTGGAAQPQHF. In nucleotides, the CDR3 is TGTGCCAGCACCTTGACGGGGGGGGCGGCTCAGCCCCAGCATTTT.

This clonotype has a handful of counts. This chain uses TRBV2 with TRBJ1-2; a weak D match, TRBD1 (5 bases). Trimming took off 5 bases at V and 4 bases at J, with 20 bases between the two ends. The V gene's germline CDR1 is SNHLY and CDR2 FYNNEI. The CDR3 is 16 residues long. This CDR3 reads CASSPLQEVARYGYTF. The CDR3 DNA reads TGTGCCAGCAGTCCCCTACAGGAGGTGGCGCGCTATGGCTACACCTTC.

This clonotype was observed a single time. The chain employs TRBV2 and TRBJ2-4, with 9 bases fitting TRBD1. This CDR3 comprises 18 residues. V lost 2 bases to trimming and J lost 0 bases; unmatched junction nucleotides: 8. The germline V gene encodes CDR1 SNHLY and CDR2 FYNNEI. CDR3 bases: TGTGCCAGCAGTGAACATGGCCGACAGGGGGTAGCCAAAAACATTCAGTACTTC. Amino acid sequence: CASSEHGRQGVAKNIQYF.

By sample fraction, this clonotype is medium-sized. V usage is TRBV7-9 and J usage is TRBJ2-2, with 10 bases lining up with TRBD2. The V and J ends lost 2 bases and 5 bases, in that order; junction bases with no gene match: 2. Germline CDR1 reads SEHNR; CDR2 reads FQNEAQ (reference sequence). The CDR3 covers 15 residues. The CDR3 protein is CASSLLAGVTGELFF. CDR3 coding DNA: TGTGCCAGCAGCTTACTAGCGGGAGTTACCGGGGAGCTGTTTTTT. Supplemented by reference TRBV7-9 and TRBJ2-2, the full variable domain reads DTGVSQNPRHKITKRGQNVTFRCDPISEHNRLYWYRQTLGQGPEFLTYFQNEAQLEKSRLLSDRFSAERPKGSFSTLEIQRTEQGDSAMYLCASSLLAGVTGELFFGEGSRLTVL.

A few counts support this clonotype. The CDR3 nucleotides read TGTGCCAGCAGGCTAACCGGCGAACCAACGGAGACCCAGTACTTC. Protein sequence: CASRLTGEPTETQYF. The J gene is TRBJ2-5, the V gene TRBV7-9, with unresolved D. V dropped 6 bases and J dropped 5 bases, with 19 bases sitting between them. The CDR3 loop spans 15 amino acids. Germline CDR1 is SEHNR and CDR2 is FQNEAQ (reference sequence).

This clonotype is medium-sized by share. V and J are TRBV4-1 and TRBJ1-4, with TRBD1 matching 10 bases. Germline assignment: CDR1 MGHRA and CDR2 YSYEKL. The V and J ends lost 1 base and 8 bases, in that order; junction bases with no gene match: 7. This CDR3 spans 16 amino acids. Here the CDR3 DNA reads TGCGCCAGCAGCCAAGGGGCCGGGACAGGGGAAGAAAAACTGTTTTTT. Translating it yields CASSQGAGTGEEKLFF.

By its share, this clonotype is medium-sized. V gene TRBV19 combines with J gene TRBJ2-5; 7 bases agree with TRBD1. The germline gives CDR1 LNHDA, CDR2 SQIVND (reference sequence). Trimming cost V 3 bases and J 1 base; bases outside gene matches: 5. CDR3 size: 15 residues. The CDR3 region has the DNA TGTGCCAGTAGTATCCTCGGGACAGCCCAAGAGACCCAGTACTTC. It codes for CASSILGTAQETQYF.

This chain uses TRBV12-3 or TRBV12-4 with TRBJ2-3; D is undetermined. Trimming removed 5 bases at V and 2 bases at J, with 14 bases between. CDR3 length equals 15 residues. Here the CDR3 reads CASSPPVGFTDTQYF. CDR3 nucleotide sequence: TGTGCCAGCAGTCCTCCGGTCGGGTTCACAGATACGCAGTATTTT.

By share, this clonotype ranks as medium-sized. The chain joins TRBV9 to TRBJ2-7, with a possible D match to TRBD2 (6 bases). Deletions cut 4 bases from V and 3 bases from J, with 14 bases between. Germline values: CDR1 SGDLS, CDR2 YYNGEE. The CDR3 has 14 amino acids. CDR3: CASSIGTYSYEQYF. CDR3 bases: TGTGCCAGCAGCATCGGGACTTACAGCTACGAGCAGTACTTC.

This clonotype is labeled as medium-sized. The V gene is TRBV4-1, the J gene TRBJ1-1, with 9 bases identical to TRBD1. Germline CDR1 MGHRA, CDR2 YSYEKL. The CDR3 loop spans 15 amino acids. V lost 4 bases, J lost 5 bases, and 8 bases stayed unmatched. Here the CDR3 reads CASSPSGQGGTEAFF. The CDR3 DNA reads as TGCGCCAGCAGCCCATCGGGACAGGGCGGTACTGAAGCTTTCTTT.

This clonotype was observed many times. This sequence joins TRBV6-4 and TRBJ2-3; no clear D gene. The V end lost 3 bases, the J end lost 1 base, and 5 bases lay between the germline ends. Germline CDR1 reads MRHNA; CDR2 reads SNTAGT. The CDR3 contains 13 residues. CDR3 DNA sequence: TGTGCCAGCAGTGAGTCAGGCACAGATACGCAGTATTTT. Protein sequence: CASSESGTDTQYF.

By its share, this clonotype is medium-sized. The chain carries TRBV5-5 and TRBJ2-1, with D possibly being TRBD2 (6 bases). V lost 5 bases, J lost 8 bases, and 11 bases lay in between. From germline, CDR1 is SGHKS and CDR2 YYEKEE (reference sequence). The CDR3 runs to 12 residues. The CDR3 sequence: CASRGRTDEQFF. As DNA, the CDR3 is TGTGCCAGCAGGGGGAGGACGGATGAGCAGTTCTTC.

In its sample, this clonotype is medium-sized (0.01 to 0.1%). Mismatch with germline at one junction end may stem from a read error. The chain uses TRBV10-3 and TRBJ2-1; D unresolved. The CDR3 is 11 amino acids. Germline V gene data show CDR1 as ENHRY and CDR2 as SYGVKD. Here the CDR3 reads CATSMGNEQFF. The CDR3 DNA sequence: TGTGCCACCAGTATGGGAAATGAGCAGTTCTTC.

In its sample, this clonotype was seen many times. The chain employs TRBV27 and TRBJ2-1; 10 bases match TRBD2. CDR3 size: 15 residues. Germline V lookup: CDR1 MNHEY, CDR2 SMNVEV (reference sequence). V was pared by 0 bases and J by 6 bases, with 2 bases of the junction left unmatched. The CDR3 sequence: CASSLSASGGNEQFF. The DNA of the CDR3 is TGTGCCAGCAGTTTATCCGCTAGCGGGGGCAATGAGCAGTTCTTC.

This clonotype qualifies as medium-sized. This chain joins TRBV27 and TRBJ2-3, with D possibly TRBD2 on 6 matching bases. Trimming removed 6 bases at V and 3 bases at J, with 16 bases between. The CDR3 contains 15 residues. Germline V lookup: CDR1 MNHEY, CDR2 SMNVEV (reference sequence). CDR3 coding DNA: TGTGCCAGCAGCACATACGCGGGGACGACAGATACGCAGTATTTT. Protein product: CASSTYAGTTDTQYF.

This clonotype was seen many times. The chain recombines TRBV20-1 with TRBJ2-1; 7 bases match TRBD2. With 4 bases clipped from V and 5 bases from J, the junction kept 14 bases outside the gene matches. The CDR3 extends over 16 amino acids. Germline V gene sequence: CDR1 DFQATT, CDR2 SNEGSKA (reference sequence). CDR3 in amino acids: CSATPPLLAQDNEQFF. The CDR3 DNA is TGCAGTGCTACGCCTCCCCTACTAGCGCAAGACAATGAGCAGTTCTTC.

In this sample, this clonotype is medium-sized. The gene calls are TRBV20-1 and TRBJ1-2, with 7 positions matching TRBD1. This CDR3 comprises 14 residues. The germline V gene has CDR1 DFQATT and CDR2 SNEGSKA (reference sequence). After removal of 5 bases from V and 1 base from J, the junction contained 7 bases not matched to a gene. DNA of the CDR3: TGCAGTGCTGAACCGGGACAGAATAACTATGGCTACACCTTC. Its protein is CSAEPGQNNYGYTF.

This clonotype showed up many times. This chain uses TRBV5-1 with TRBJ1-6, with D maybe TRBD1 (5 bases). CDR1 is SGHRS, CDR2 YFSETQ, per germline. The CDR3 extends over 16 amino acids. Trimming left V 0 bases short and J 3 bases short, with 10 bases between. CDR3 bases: TGCGCCAGCAGCTTGGGGGGGAATGACTATAATTCACCCCTCCACTTT. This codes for CASSLGGNDYNSPLHF.

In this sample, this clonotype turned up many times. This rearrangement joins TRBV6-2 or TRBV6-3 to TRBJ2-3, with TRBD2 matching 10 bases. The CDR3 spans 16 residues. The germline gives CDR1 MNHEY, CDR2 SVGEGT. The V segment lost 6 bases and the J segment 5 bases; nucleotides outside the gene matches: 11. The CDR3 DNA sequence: TGTGCCAGCAGCTCCTCCCTAGCGGGGGCGGAAGATACGCAGTATTTT. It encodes CASSSSLAGAEDTQYF.

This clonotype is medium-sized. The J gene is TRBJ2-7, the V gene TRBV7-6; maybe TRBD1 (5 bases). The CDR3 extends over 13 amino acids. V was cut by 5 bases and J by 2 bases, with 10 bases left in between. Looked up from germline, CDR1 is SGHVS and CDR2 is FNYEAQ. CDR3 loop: CASSEDTAYEQYF. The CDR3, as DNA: TGTGCCAGCAGCGAGGACACTGCCTACGAGCAGTACTTC.

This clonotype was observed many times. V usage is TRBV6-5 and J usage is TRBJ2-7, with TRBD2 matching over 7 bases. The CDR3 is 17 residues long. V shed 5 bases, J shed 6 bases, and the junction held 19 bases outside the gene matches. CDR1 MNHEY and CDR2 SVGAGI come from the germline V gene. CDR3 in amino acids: CASSPLSGGGGMREQYF. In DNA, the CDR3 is TGTGCCAGCAGTCCACTGAGCGGTGGGGGGGGTATGCGCGAGCAGTACTTC.